This paragraph covers one TCR beta chain sequence. The antigen is undetermined. A much larger clone differs from this one at a single base, so this may be a read error. The data belong to a study of CD8 T cells in ankylosing spondylitis. Broader study findings: The study identified a TCR beta motif of about eight highly homologous variants that appeared characteristic of ankylosing spondylitis blood.

Germline lookup yields CDR1 SGHDT and CDR2 YYEEEE. CDR3 size: 11 residues. A single record per CDR3 protein comes from TCRdb applying MiXCR to the 5' RACE reads. Of around 160,000 distinct CDR3 sequences listed, 11% are singletons. This sequence joins TRBV5-6 and TRBJ1-1, with D unresolved. The clonotype comes from a male donor with ankylosing spondylitis or in good health (not recorded which). Input material: blood, either unsorted or a sorted T cell fraction (not recorded which). The CDR3, as DNA: TGTGCCAGCAGCTTGTATGGTGAAGTTTTCTTT. Translated, it gives CASSLYGEVFF.